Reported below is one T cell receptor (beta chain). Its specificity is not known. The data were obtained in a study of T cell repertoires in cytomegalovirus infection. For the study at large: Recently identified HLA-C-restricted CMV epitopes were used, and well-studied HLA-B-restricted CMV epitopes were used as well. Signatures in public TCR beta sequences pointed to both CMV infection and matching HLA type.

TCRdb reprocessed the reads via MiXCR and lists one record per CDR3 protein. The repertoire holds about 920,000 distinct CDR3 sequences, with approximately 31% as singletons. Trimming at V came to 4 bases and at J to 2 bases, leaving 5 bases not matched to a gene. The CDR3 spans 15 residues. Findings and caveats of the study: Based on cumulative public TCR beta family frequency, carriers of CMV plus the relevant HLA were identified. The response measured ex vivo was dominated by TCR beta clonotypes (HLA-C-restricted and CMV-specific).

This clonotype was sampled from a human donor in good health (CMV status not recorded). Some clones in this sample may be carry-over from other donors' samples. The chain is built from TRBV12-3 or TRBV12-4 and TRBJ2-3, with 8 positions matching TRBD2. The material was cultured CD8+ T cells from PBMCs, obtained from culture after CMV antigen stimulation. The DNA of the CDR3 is TGTGCCAGCAGTTCAGATAGCGGGGTCACAGATACGCAGTATTTT. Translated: CASSSDSGVTDTQYF.